The present entry profiles one T cell receptor beta chain with its context. What it recognizes is unknown. Treatment of the sample: roughly ten-day PBMC culture with coronavirus spike peptide pools or control peptides (ViraFEST assay). Under the ViraFEST approach, antigen-specific T cells were expanded with peptide pools and TCRs subsequently sequenced. There were positive PCR dates ranging from March to December 2020, all predating US Alpha, Beta and Delta variants. The data are from a study of vaccination and CD4 T cells after COVID-19. Study information: As their vaccination, participants received two doses of either BNT162b2 or mRNA-1273 vaccine. The study, taken as a whole, reports: Median reactive clonotypes, those recognizing SARS-CoV-2, rose from approximately 21 to 40, not significantly.

Germline loops: CDR1 SGDLS, CDR2 YYNGEE. The V gene end was trimmed by 3 bases and the J gene end by 4 bases; junction bases not matched to a gene: 9. The CDR3 runs to 16 residues. Sequencing of DNA taken from cultured CD4+ T cells relied on the Oncomine TCR Beta short-read assay. TCRdb re-called the PCR reads through MiXCR, storing one row per CDR3 protein. The data show 15,000 or so distinct CDR3 sequences, with nearly 35% seen just once and roughly a third held by the top ten. This sequence joins TRBV9 and TRBJ2-2, with 7 bases lining up with TRBD1. This TCR was recovered from a human donor with COVID-19. Sequencing input: cultured CD4+ T cells from blood. The CDR3 spells CASSARSGQTTGELFF. As DNA, the CDR3 is TGTGCCAGCAGCGCGAGATCGGGACAGACCACCGGGGAGCTGTTTTTT.